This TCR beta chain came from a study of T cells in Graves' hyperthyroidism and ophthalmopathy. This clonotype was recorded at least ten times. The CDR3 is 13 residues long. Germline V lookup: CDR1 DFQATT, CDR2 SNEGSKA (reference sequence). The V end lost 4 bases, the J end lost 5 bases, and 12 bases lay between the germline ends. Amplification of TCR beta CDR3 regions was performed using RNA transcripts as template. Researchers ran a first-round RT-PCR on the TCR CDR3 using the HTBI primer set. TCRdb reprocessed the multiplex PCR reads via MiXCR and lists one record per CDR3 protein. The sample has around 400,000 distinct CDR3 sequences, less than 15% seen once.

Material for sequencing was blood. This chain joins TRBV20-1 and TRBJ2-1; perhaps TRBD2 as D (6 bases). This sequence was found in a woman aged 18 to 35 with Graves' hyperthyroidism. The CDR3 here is CSANPLANNEQFF. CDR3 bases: TGCAGTGCTAATCCCCTAGCGAACAATGAGCAGTTCTTC.